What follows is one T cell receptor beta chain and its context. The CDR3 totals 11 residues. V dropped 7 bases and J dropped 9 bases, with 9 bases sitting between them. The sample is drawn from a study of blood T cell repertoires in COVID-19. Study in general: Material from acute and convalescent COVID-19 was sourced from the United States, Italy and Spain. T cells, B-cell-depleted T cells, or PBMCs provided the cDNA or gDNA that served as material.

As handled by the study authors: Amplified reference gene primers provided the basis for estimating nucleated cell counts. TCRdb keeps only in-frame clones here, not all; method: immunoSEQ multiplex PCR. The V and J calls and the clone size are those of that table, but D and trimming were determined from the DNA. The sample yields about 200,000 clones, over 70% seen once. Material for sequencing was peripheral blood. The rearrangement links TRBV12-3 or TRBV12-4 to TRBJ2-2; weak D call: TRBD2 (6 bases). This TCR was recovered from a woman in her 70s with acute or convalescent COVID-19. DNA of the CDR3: TGTGCCAGCAAGGACTACCGGGAGCTGTTTTTT. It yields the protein CASKDYRELFF.